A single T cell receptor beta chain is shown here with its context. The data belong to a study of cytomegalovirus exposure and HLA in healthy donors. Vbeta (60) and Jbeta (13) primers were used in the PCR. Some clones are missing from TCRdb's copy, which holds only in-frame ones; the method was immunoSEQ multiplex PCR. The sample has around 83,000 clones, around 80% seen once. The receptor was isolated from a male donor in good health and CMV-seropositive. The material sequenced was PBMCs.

This CDR3 is CASSYGESYEQYF. CDR3 DNA sequence: TGTGCCAGTAGTTACGGGGAATCCTACGAGCAGTACTTC. The chain employs TRBV19 and TRBJ2-7, with TRBD2 as a possible D gene (5 bases). Germline-derived CDR1 and CDR2 are LNHDA and SQIVND (reference sequence). There are 13 residues in the CDR3. Trimming cost V 5 bases and J 1 base, with 9 bases left between them.